One sample yielded the 18 T cell receptor beta chains listed below, sequenced in a study of Graves' ophthalmopathy and Graves' hyperthyroidism. TCR beta CDR3 regions were amplified from RNA transcripts. RT-PCR in the first round used HTBI primers; a second-round multiplex PCR followed. Using its own MiXCR run on the multiplex PCR reads, TCRdb lists one record per CDR3 protein. The sample yields about 500,000 distinct CDR3 sequences, less than 40% seen once. The sample comprised peripheral blood or thyroid tissue (not recorded which). The source of these receptors is an adult man with Graves' hyperthyroidism.

This clonotype occurred many times. J is TRBJ2-2 and V is TRBV19; 9 nucleotides line up with TRBD1. This CDR3 is 14 amino acids long. Germline-derived CDR1 and CDR2 are LNHDA and SQIVND (reference sequence). The trim removed 7 bases at V and 10 bases at J, leaving 10 bases unmatched. The DNA for the CDR3 is TGTGCCAGTAAGAGGGACAGGGACAGAAAGGAGCTGTTTTTT. This codes for CASKRDRDRKELFF.

This clonotype came up many times. The chain carries TRBV5-1 and TRBJ1-3; TRBD1 matches at 7 bases. V was pared by 4 bases and J by 5 bases, with 6 bases of the junction left unmatched. Germline loops: CDR1 SGHRS, CDR2 YFSETQ. The CDR3 is made up of 14 amino acids. The CDR3 nucleotides are TGCGCCAGCAGCACCGAGGGGGCAAGAAACACCATATATTTT. Translated, it gives CASSTEGARNTIYF.

This clonotype showed up many times. The rearrangement joins TRBV9 to TRBJ2-5; no clear D gene. Deletions cut 0 bases from V and 0 bases from J, with 6 bases between. Per the germline V gene, CDR1 is SGDLS and CDR2 is YYNGEE. The CDR3 consists of 14 residues. CDR3: CASSVVGNQETQYF. In nucleotides, the CDR3 is TGTGCCAGCAGCGTAGTGGGAAACCAAGAGACCCAGTACTTC.

The rearrangement joins TRBV19 to TRBJ1-2, with 8 bases aligning to TRBD1. This CDR3 is built from 12 residues. Germline lookup yields CDR1 LNHDA and CDR2 SQIVND (reference sequence). The ends lost 4 bases at V and 8 bases at J; junction bases unmatched: 3. CDR3 region: CASSTGGAGYTF. The CDR3 region has the DNA TGTGCCAGTAGTACAGGGGGCGCAGGCTACACCTTC.

This sequence joins TRBV6-5 and TRBJ2-3; D is ambiguous. The V end was cut by 4 bases, the J end by 4 bases, with 15 bases between. CDR1 is MNHEY and CDR2 is SVGAGI in the germline V gene. The CDR3 runs 15 residues. The CDR3 spells CASSFQVRGADTQYF. For the CDR3, the DNA is TGTGCCAGCAGTTTTCAGGTCCGTGGCGCAGATACGCAGTATTTT.

The chain employs TRBV29-1 and TRBJ2-7, with TRBD2 matching over 12 bases. Germline assignment: CDR1 SQVTM and CDR2 ANQGSEA. The CDR3 spans 16 residues. Trimming at V came to 6 bases and at J to 7 bases, leaving 16 bases not matched to a gene. The CDR3 DNA sequence: TGCAGCGTCCAACTCGGACTAGCGGGGCGTTACAATGAGCAGTACTTC. Protein sequence: CSVQLGLAGRYNEQYF.

This clonotype was recorded at least ten times. The chain couples TRBV2 to TRBJ2-7; D is unclear. The germline CDR1 and CDR2 sequences are SNHLY and FYNNEI. Trimming left V 3 bases short and J 0 bases short, with 6 bases between. This CDR3 is 13 amino acids long. The DNA of the CDR3 is TGTGCCAGCAGTGATGGGCTCTCCTACGAGCAGTACTTC. The encoded protein is CASSDGLSYEQYF.

The rearrangement joins TRBV7-8 to TRBJ2-5; 8 positions match TRBD1. With V trimmed by 5 bases and J by 4 bases, 3 bases remained unmatched. CDR1 and CDR2 (germline): SGHVS, FQNEAQ. This CDR3 region has 13 residues. In DNA form, the CDR3 reads TGTGCCAGCAGCACCGGACAGGGAGAGACCCAGTACTTC. Its translation: CASSTGQGETQYF. Full variable domain (remainder filled in from reference TRBV7-8 and TRBJ2-5): GAGVSQSPRYKVAKRGQDVALRCDPISGHVSLFWYQQALGQGPEFLTYFQNEAQLDKSGLPSDRFFAERPEGSVSTLKIQRTQQEDSAVYLCASSTGQGETQYFGPGTRLLVL.

This clonotype was observed a single time. The genes are TRBV6-1 and TRBJ2-7, with D perhaps matching TRBD2 (6 bases). The V end lost 11 bases, the J end lost 4 bases, and 18 bases lay between the germline ends. The CDR3 length is 13 residues. Germline V lookup: CDR1 MNHNS, CDR2 SASEGT. The CDR3 loop is CAGGTPLLYEQYF. In DNA, the CDR3 is TGTGCCGGGGGGACTCCACTACTTTACGAGCAGTACTTC.

The chain couples TRBV27 to TRBJ2-7; D is uncertain. Germline CDR1 and CDR2: MNHEY and SMNVEV (reference sequence). Trimming took 3 bases from V and 2 from J, leaving 11 bases between them. The CDR3 loop spans 14 amino acids. CDR3 sequence: CASSFRLNPYEQYF. DNA for the CDR3: TGTGCCAGCAGTTTTCGGCTCAACCCCTACGAGCAGTACTTC.

The chain carries TRBV10-3 and TRBJ1-2; TRBD1 matches at 8 bases. The CDR3 is 15 amino acids. V dropped 4 bases and J dropped 4; count of bases not matched to a gene: 8. The germline V gene encodes CDR1 ENHRY and CDR2 SYGVKD. CDR3 sequence (DNA): TGTGCCATCAGTGGCAGGACAGGGAGTGGCTATGGCTACACCTTC. Its translation is CAISGRTGSGYGYTF.

The table lists this clonotype with many counts. The chain joins TRBV29-1 to TRBJ2-7; 8 bases map to TRBD1. V was pared by 4 bases and J by 6 bases, with 5 bases of the junction left unmatched. Germline lookup yields CDR1 SQVTM and CDR2 ANQGSEA. The CDR3 loop spans 12 amino acids. CDR3 in DNA: TGCAGCGTTGGGACAGGGATCGGCGAGCAGTACTTC. Translated, it gives CSVGTGIGEQYF.

In its sample, this clonotype was seen a few times. The V call is TRBV10-3, the J call TRBJ2-2; 10 nucleotides match TRBD2. V gave up 0 bases and J gave up 1 base; unmatched junction bases: 2. Germline V gene sequence: CDR1 ENHRY, CDR2 SYGVKD. The CDR3 consists of 17 residues. CDR3 sequence: CAISESSSGRNTGELFF. Written as DNA, the CDR3 is TGTGCCATCAGTGAGTCCTCTAGCGGGAGGAACACCGGGGAGCTGTTTTTT.

The V gene is TRBV12-3 or TRBV12-4, the J gene TRBJ2-5; no reliable D call. The tail of the sequence fits TRBJ2-1 better, so the J call may be wrong. This CDR3 is built from 10 residues. CDR3 sequence reads: CASSLNEQFF. In nucleotides, the CDR3 is TGTGCCAGCAGCCTCAATGAGCAGTTCTTC.

The table lists this clonotype with many counts. The CDR3 protein is CSVVEGKRNGYTF. The CDR3, as DNA: TGCAGCGTTGTCGAGGGAAAACGTAATGGCTACACCTTC. The gene calls are TRBV29-1 and TRBJ1-2; D uncertain. This CDR3 has 13 residues. Germline V lookup: CDR1 SQVTM, CDR2 ANQGSEA. Trimming cost V 4 bases and J 6 bases, with 15 bases left between them. Supplemented by reference TRBV29-1 and TRBJ1-2, the full variable domain reads SAVISQKPSRDICQRGTSLTIQCQVDSQVTMMFWYRQQPGQSLTLIATANQGSEATYESGFVIDKFPISRPNLTFSTLTVSNMSPEDSSIYLCSVVEGKRNGYTFGSGTRLTVV.

The CDR3 region has the DNA TGTGCCAGTAGGACTGACCGGGGGCTCAGCACCGGGGAGCTGTTTTTT. Amino acids: CASRTDRGLSTGELFF. The chain is built from TRBV19 and TRBJ2-2; D possibly matches TRBD1 or TRBD2 (6 bases each). The CDR3 sequence is 16 residues long. The ends were cut back, 6 bases at V and 4 bases at J, with 18 bases in the middle. The germline gives CDR1 LNHDA, CDR2 SQIVND (reference sequence).

The V and J genes are TRBV29-1 and TRBJ1-1, with a possible D match to TRBD1 (5 bases). The CDR3 length is 13 residues. Germline lookup yields CDR1 SQVTM and CDR2 ANQGSEA. Trimming took 3 bases from V and 11 from J, leaving 19 bases between them. DNA for the CDR3: TGCAGCGTTGACCGGACTAGCGGGGGGATCGCTTTCTTT. Protein product: CSVDRTSGGIAFF.

The genes are TRBV29-1 and TRBJ2-5, with 7 bases aligning to TRBD1. The CDR3 is 13 residues long. Germline V lookup: CDR1 SQVTM, CDR2 ANQGSEA. Unmatched junction bases numbered 8, after V lost 8 bases and J lost 2 bases. CDR3 bases: TGCAGCACCGACGGGACAGAACAAGAGACCCAGTACTTC. Amino acid sequence: CSTDGTEQETQYF.